This record covers a single T cell receptor (beta chain). Its antigen is unknown. Trimming took 2 bases from V and 0 from J, leaving 14 bases between them. Germline V gene sequence: CDR1 SGHVS, CDR2 FNYEAQ. The CDR3 contains 16 residues. This entry belongs to a study of metastatic and nonmetastatic thyroid tumors. Across the study: For malignant and benign thyroid patients, tumor or nodule tissue and blood were the sources whose repertoires were compared.

TCRdb re-called the PCR reads with MiXCR. In the table there are around 20,000 clones, roughly 12% of which are singletons. Patients had received no treatment of any kind before thyroid surgery. General study points: Benign nodules reportedly had significantly lower TCR beta diversity than malignant thyroid tumors in blood and tumor.

The rearrangement joins TRBV7-6 to TRBJ2-7; no firm D call. Specimen: blood. The sequence derives from a female donor with papillary thyroid cancer or a benign thyroid nodule (not recorded which). Some clones in this sample may be carry-over from other donors' samples. CDR3 region: CASSLISDTDSYEQYF. In DNA, the CDR3 is TGTGCCAGCAGCTTAATTTCCGACACGGACTCCTACGAGCAGTACTTC.